Each of the 11 T cell receptor beta chains below was sequenced from the same sample in a study of CD8+ T cells in alopecia areata. As the sequencing template, cDNA was produced by extracting RNA and reverse transcribing it. The repertoire was sequenced with immunoSEQ multiplex PCR; TCRdb's copy has only in-frame clones and lacks some. The sample includes roughly 140,000 clones, roughly 82% of them seen just once. Sample treatment: oral pan-JAK inhibitor, 5-10 mg twice daily. The sequencing used CD8+ T cells sorted from blood, collected at week 4, from a patient treated with tofacitinib. The receptors come from a human donor with alopecia areata.

V usage is TRBV7-8 and J usage is TRBJ2-3; D is unclear. The CDR3 is 12 residues long. Looked up from germline, CDR1 is SGHVS and CDR2 is FQNEAQ. Trimming took 6 bases from V and 5 from J, leaving 9 bases between them. The CDR3 reads CASRTSVDTQYF. CDR3 nucleotide sequence: TGTGCCAGCAGGACCAGTGTAGATACGCAGTATTTT.

The chain is built from TRBV4-1 and TRBJ2-1, with 12 positions matching TRBD2. The V segment lost 5 bases and the J segment 8 bases; nucleotides outside the gene matches: 4. The CDR3 has 14 residues. In germline, CDR1 is MGHRA, CDR2 YSYEKL. The CDR3 spells CASSFRLAGDEQFF. CDR3 DNA: TGCGCCAGCAGCTTCCGACTAGCGGGGGATGAGCAGTTCTTC.

This rearrangement joins TRBV7-9 to TRBJ2-7, with D unclear. Trimming stripped 0 bases from V and 0 bases from J, with 6 bases between. The CDR3 has 14 amino acids. Germline values: CDR1 SEHNR, CDR2 FQNEAQ (reference sequence). The CDR3 reads CASSLALSSYEQYF. Here the CDR3 DNA reads TGTGCCAGCAGCTTAGCGCTTAGCTCCTACGAGCAGTACTTC.

The genes are TRBV4-2 and TRBJ1-5; 7 positions match TRBD1. Losses at the gene ends were 0 bases for V and 7 bases for J; bases not matched to a gene: 6. Germline V lookup: CDR1 LGHNA, CDR2 YNFKEQ. CDR3 length: 15 amino acids. CDR3 in amino acids: CASSQDKGAKQPQHF. In DNA, the CDR3 is TGTGCCAGCAGCCAAGATAAGGGGGCAAAACAGCCCCAGCATTTT.

The chain employs TRBV6-1 and TRBJ1-6; no clear D gene. The CDR3 spans 11 residues. The V end lost 5 bases, the J end lost 11 bases, and 7 bases lay between the germline ends. Germline V gene data show CDR1 as MNHNS and CDR2 as SASEGT. This CDR3 reads CASSNRAPLHF. The CDR3 nucleotides read TGTGCCAGCAGTAACCGGGCACCCCTCCACTTT.

The CDR3 sequence: CASRHTGTNTGELFF. CDR3 bases: TGTGCCAGCAGGCATACAGGGACGAACACCGGGGAGCTGTTTTTT. This chain uses TRBV2 with TRBJ2-2; TRBD1 is a possible D gene (6 bases). This CDR3 has 15 amino acids. V lost 6 bases and J lost 0, with 11 bases in between. CDR1 and CDR2 from the germline V gene are SNHLY and FYNNEI.

This chain connects TRBV4-3 to TRBJ2-4, with 9 nucleotides matching TRBD1. The germline V gene has CDR1 LGHNA and CDR2 YSLEER. V lost 2 bases to trimming and J lost 5 bases; unmatched junction nucleotides: 1. The length of the CDR3 is 14 residues. The CDR3 spells CASSQWTGENIQYF. The CDR3 DNA is TGCGCCAGCAGCCAATGGACAGGGGAAAACATTCAGTACTTC.

The chain joins TRBV30 to TRBJ2-1; a possible D gene is TRBD2 (6 bases). Between the trimmed V and J ends, which lost 7 bases and 0 bases, there was a span of 16 bases. Germline CDR1 and CDR2: GTSNPN and SVGIG (reference sequence). The CDR3 consists of 15 residues. DNA of the CDR3: TGTGCCTCCTCACCCCGGGGGAGCTCCTACAATGAGCAGTTCTTC. Its translation: CASSPRGSSYNEQFF.

This clone was seen more than once but under ten times. The chain has TRBV6-6 and TRBJ2-5, with D perhaps being TRBD1 or TRBD2 (5 bases each). Per the germline V gene, CDR1 is MNHNY and CDR2 is SVGAGI (reference sequence). Deletions cut 1 base from V and 4 bases from J, with 10 bases between. The CDR3 is 14 amino acids. This chain's CDR3 is CASSYFGAGETQYF. CDR3 coding DNA: TGTGCCAGCAGTTACTTCGGGGCTGGAGAGACCCAGTACTTC.

The gene calls are TRBV27 and TRBJ2-4; perhaps D is TRBD1 or TRBD2 (6 bases each). The CDR3 extends over 14 amino acids. Germline values: CDR1 MNHEY, CDR2 SMNVEV (reference sequence). Trimming stripped 3 bases from V and 8 bases from J, with 14 bases between. CDR3 amino acids: CASSLIGGGDIQYF. The CDR3 coding sequence is TGTGCCAGCAGTTTGATCGGAGGGGGAGACATTCAGTACTTC.

This chain links TRBV11-3 with TRBJ2-7, with 10 bases fitting TRBD2. The germline CDR1 and CDR2 sequences are SGHNT and YENEEA. The V and J ends lost 5 bases and 2 bases, in that order; junction bases with no gene match: 6. The CDR3 loop spans 15 amino acids. CDR3 protein: CASSLRAGGTYEQYF. The CDR3 DNA is TGTGCCAGCAGCCTTCGAGCGGGGGGGACCTACGAGCAGTACTTC.